This T cell receptor beta chain was recovered during a study of identical twins. Study-wide findings and caveats: Modelling underestimated the level of out-of-frame TCR alpha sharing observed in monozygotic twins. There were fewer insertions in abundant cord blood beta clonotypes, but memory repertoires showed no such pattern.

The donor group consisted entirely of healthy Caucasians. cDNA carried unique molecular identifiers, and a universal primer site was added by template switching. MiXCR, applied by TCRdb to the 5' RACE reads, yields one record per CDR3 protein. The table has about 920,000 distinct CDR3 sequences, over 9% seen once. The CDR3 contains 18 residues. The V and J ends lost 3 bases and 9 bases, in that order; junction bases with no gene match: 20. In germline, CDR1 is SQVTM, CDR2 ANQGSEA. About this clonotype: The antigen remains undetermined.

The same sample was also studied in work on yellow fever vaccine responses in identical twins.

The receptor was derived from a woman aged 18-30 years in good health. Sequencing was carried out using PBMCs. The gene calls are TRBV29-1 and TRBJ2-1, with 10 bases fitting TRBD2. In DNA form, the CDR3 reads TGCAGCGTTGAGCCCCACAAACTAGCGGGGATAGGGAATAGTGAGCAGTTCTTC. This gives the protein CSVEPHKLAGIGNSEQFF.